Sequencing of this TCR beta chain was carried out in a study of T-cell memory formation after mild COVID-19. The wider study: The TCR clusters were mostly specific to one donor. General study results and limits: Some clones that responded turned up in pre-infection memory, which suggests that cross-reactive memory joined in. Clones that contracted from day 15 to 85 were balanced CD4/CD8, while later expanders leaned CD4+.

In its sample, this clonotype was seen a few times. Its antigen is unidentified. TCRdb analysed the 5' RACE reads with MiXCR anew, one entry per CDR3 protein. The table shows 110,000 or so distinct CDR3 sequences, with over 20% occurring only once. Sequences were obtained from PBMCs or a T cell subset sorted from them (not recorded which). This receptor was taken from a man aged 18 to 35 who had mild COVID-19 (a few samples of this study predate the infection). Cell type and time point are not known.

The CDR3 loop reads CASSPVEDLKTYEQYF. The CDR3 coding sequence is TGTGCCAGCAGCCCCGTGGAGGACTTAAAGACCTACGAGCAGTACTTC. The rearrangement joins TRBV7-6 to TRBJ2-7; possibly TRBD2 for D (5 bases). The CDR3 totals 16 residues. Looked up from germline, CDR1 is SGHVS and CDR2 is FNYEAQ. Trimming pared 5 bases from V and 2 bases from J, leaving 19 bases between.